Below are 29 T cell receptor beta chains sequenced from a single sample in a study of blood T cell repertoires in COVID-19 (dated by TCRdb to 2018 to 2021). The library was made by the immunoSEQ multiplex PCR assay. The table was pulled from immuneACCESS by TCRdb, which kept in-frame rearrangements only. Such tables lose some clones; where checked, under half of the loss comes from unresolved V genes, and the rest has no known cause. The sample table shows a few hundred thousand clones, and roughly 89% are seen once. The top ten hold around 0.8% of the sample. The sample comprised peripheral blood. Receptors were obtained from a man in his thirties or forties with acute or convalescent COVID-19.

The chain joins TRBV4-2 to TRBJ2-2; TRBD2 might be the D (6 bases). This CDR3 is 16 amino acids long. The germline V gene encodes CDR1 LGHNA and CDR2 YNFKEQ. Trimming removed 1 base from V and 1 base from J, with 10 bases in between. The CDR3 region is CASSQVVGGNTGELFF. The CDR3 DNA reads TGTGCCAGCAGCCAAGTTGTGGGAGGGAACACCGGGGAGCTGTTTTTT.

The chain uses TRBV14 and TRBJ1-1; 7 nucleotides align to TRBD1. Germline V CDR1 and CDR2: SGHDN, FVKESK. V lost 4 bases and J lost 0; bases outside the gene matches: 2. The CDR3 has 14 amino acids. CDR3 sequence: CASSPDRMNTEAFF. Here the CDR3 DNA reads TGTGCCAGCAGCCCGGACAGGATGAACACTGAAGCTTTCTTT.

The V and J genes are TRBV2 and TRBJ2-1; 11 bases map to TRBD2. The germline V gene encodes CDR1 SNHLY and CDR2 FYNNEI. The CDR3 consists of 15 residues. With 8 bases clipped from V and 2 bases from J, the junction kept 5 bases outside the gene matches. CDR3 coding DNA: TGTGCCAGCGGGGGGGGACTAGCGGCCTACAATGAGCAGTTCTTC. It translates to CASGGGLAAYNEQFF.

The V and J genes are TRBV4-1 and TRBJ1-5, with TRBD1 identical over 8 bases. Per germline, CDR1 MGHRA and CDR2 YSYEKL. V shed 1 base, J shed 4 bases, and the junction held 3 bases outside the gene matches. The CDR3 is 15 amino acids. DNA of the CDR3: TGCGCCAGCAGCCAAGGGACAGGGTTTAATCAGCCCCAGCATTTT. This translates into CASSQGTGFNQPQHF.

This clone turned up a few times. The chain uses TRBV5-4 and TRBJ1-2, with 10 bases that match TRBD1. The CDR3 covers 17 residues. V was clipped by 4 bases and J by 8 bases; unmatched bases: 17. CDR1 SGHNT and CDR2 YYREEE come from the germline V gene (reference sequence). The CDR3 here is CASSPYLPMTGGRGYTF. The CDR3 nucleotides are TGTGCCAGCAGCCCTTACCTTCCAATGACAGGGGGCAGGGGCTACACCTTC.

This chain connects TRBV5-8 to TRBJ1-4; 7 bases match TRBD1. J gave up 7 bases and V 4 bases, and 10 bases lay outside the gene matches. There are 15 residues in the CDR3. Germline V gene data show CDR1 as SGHTS and CDR2 as YDEGEE. The CDR3 bases are TGTGCCAGCAGCGATAGAGGGGGCAGTGGTGAAAAACTGTTTTTT. This sequence encodes CASSDRGGSGEKLFF.

This clone was counted once. The chain employs TRBV2 and TRBJ2-3, with 10 nucleotides matching TRBD2. CDR3 length equals 17 residues. Trimming at V came to 5 bases and at J to 2 bases, leaving 10 bases not matched to a gene. Germline CDR1 and CDR2: SNHLY and FYNNEI. CDR3 residues: CASSPGLAVLLTDTQYF. CDR3 sequence (DNA): TGTGCCAGCAGTCCCGGACTAGCGGTCTTACTCACAGATACGCAGTATTTT.

The chain uses TRBV5-3 and TRBJ2-7, with a tentative D call TRBD2 (6 bases). TRBV5-3 is identified as an open reading frame with a role that is uncertain. The CDR3 extends over 15 amino acids. V was pared by 2 bases and J by 6 bases, with 18 bases between. In nucleotides, the CDR3 is TGTGCCAGAAGCTTTGGTTCCGGGGGTGGTCGCGAGCAGTACTTC. This encodes CARSFGSGGGREQYF.

V is TRBV28 and J is TRBJ1-5; D uncertain. V was trimmed by 8 bases and J by 7 bases, leaving 18 bases between them. This CDR3 contains 14 residues. Per the germline V gene, CDR1 is MDHEN and CDR2 is SYDVKM. CDR3 in amino acids: CASLNGRAGQPQHF. CDR3 sequence (DNA): TGTGCCAGCCTGAACGGGAGGGCGGGACAGCCCCAGCATTTT.

This chain uses TRBV7-9 with TRBJ1-4; D uncertain. The CDR3 runs to 14 residues. CDR1 SEHNR and CDR2 FQNEAQ come from the germline V gene (reference sequence). The V end lost 6 bases, the J end lost 3 bases, and 11 bases lay between the germline ends. The CDR3 loop is CASREPGANEKLFF. Written as DNA, the CDR3 is TGTGCCAGCAGGGAGCCGGGTGCTAATGAAAAACTGTTTTTT.

The chain carries TRBV5-1 and TRBJ2-1, with TRBD2 matching 8 bases. The CDR3 is made up of 15 amino acids. CDR1 and CDR2 (germline): SGHRS, YFSETQ. The V and J ends lost 3 bases and 7 bases, in that order; junction bases with no gene match: 9. CDR3 nucleotide sequence: TGCGCCAGCAGCTGGACTGGCGGGGGGAGGAATGAGCAGTTCTTC. Translating gives CASSWTGGGRNEQFF.

The genes are TRBV19 and TRBJ1-3; D is uncertain. The germline V gene has CDR1 LNHDA and CDR2 SQIVND (reference sequence). V dropped 4 bases and J dropped 2 bases, with 15 bases sitting between them. The CDR3 has 16 residues. The CDR3 sequence is CASSTREAPPGNTIYF. The CDR3 nucleotides are TGTGCCAGTAGTACCCGTGAAGCCCCCCCTGGAAACACCATATATTTT.

The chain carries TRBV4-2 and TRBJ2-1, with no clear D. Germline V lookup: CDR1 LGHNA, CDR2 YNFKEQ. This CDR3 region has 16 residues. V lost 0 bases and J 6 bases, leaving 15 bases between the germline ends. The chain's CDR3 is CASSQEGTAPANEQFF. CDR3 DNA sequence: TGTGCCAGCAGCCAAGAGGGCACCGCCCCGGCCAATGAGCAGTTCTTC.

This chain connects TRBV5-1 to TRBJ2-3; D perhaps matches TRBD1 (5 bases). V dropped 3 bases and J dropped 6 bases, with 14 bases sitting between them. The CDR3 sequence is 14 residues long. The germline gives CDR1 SGHRS, CDR2 YFSETQ. The CDR3 reads CASSSAEKGDTQYF. In DNA form, the CDR3 reads TGCGCCAGCAGCTCCGCTGAGAAGGGGGATACGCAGTATTTT.

The rearrangement joins TRBV7-2 to TRBJ1-6; 8 nucleotides line up with TRBD1. The CDR3 extends over 16 amino acids. Germline V lookup: CDR1 SGHTA, CDR2 FQGNSA. With V trimmed by 7 bases and J by 6 bases, 11 bases remained unmatched. CDR3: CASTLRGTGFNSPLHF. The CDR3 DNA reads as TGTGCCAGCACCCTCCGGGGGACAGGTTTTAATTCACCCCTCCACTTT. The complete variable domain, with remaining parts taken from reference TRBV7-2 and TRBJ1-6, reads GAGVSQSPSNKVTEKGKDVELRCDPISGHTALYWYRQSLGQGLEFLIYFQGNSAPDKSGLPSDRFSAERTGGSVSTLTIQRTQQEDSAVYLCASTLRGTGFNSPLHFGNGTRLTVT.

The genes are TRBV21-1 and TRBJ2-2; no check of the table's D call, TRBD2, against the DNA was made. TRBV21-1 is reported as a pseudogene. This CDR3 is 16 amino acids long. The CDR3 DNA reads TGTGCCAGGAACACCTGCGGGGGGATAAACACCGGGGAGCTGTTTTTT. This sequence encodes CARNTCGGINTGELFF.

Here the CDR3 reads CASSQTRTKPYNEQFF. CDR3 DNA: TGTGCCAGCAGTCAAACTCGAACTAAACCCTACAATGAGCAGTTCTTC. This chain joins TRBV28 and TRBJ2-1; D uncertain. Germline V lookup: CDR1 MDHEN, CDR2 SYDVKM. The CDR3 runs 16 residues. The germline V and J ends were trimmed by 5 bases and 2 bases, with 16 bases remaining between them.

This clone was recorded once. J is TRBJ1-6 and V is TRBV7-2; unclear D gene. Germline V gives CDR1 SGHTA, CDR2 FQGNSA. V dropped 2 bases and J dropped 10 bases, with 12 bases sitting between them. This CDR3 region has 14 residues. DNA for the CDR3: TGTGCCAGCAGCTTAAGGAGGGATTGGTCACCCCTCCACTTT. Amino acids: CASSLRRDWSPLHF.

This clone came up once. The V and J genes are TRBV27 and TRBJ2-7, with TRBD1 as a possible D gene (5 bases). V was clipped by 6 bases and J by 2 bases, with 14 bases between them. The CDR3 has 14 amino acids. Germline V gene lookup returns CDR1 MNHEY and CDR2 SMNVEV (reference sequence). CDR3 region: CASRDWGGTYEQYF. Written as DNA, the CDR3 is TGTGCCAGCAGGGATTGGGGCGGCACCTACGAGCAGTACTTC.

V gene TRBV6-5 combines with J gene TRBJ2-6, with D tentatively TRBD1 (5 bases). Between the trimmed V and J ends, which lost 8 bases and 1 base, there was a span of 6 bases. The CDR3 spans 13 residues. Germline-derived CDR1 and CDR2 are MNHEY and SVGAGI. This CDR3 reads CASAGSGANVLTF. The CDR3 nucleotides read TGTGCCAGCGCAGGGTCTGGGGCCAACGTCCTGACTTTC.

The gene calls are TRBV2 and TRBJ1-2; 7 nucleotides agree with TRBD1. This CDR3 is built from 14 residues. From germline, CDR1 is SNHLY and CDR2 FYNNEI. V dropped 5 bases and J dropped 8; count of bases not matched to a gene: 11. CDR3 in DNA: TGTGCCAGCAGTCCTACAGGGGAGTTGGAAGGCTACACCTTC. Encoded protein: CASSPTGELEGYTF.

This chain links TRBV29-1 with TRBJ1-2; D unclear. The V end lost 6 bases, the J end lost 4 bases, and 21 bases lay between the germline ends. The V gene's germline CDR1 is SQVTM and CDR2 ANQGSEA. The CDR3 totals 15 residues. CDR3 sequence: CSVGATLRSGYGYTF. The CDR3 DNA reads TGCAGCGTGGGCGCAACCCTCAGGAGCGGCTATGGCTACACCTTC.

The V gene is TRBV11-2, the J gene TRBJ1-2; 8 bases are shared with TRBD1. V shed 7 bases and J 6 bases; nucleotides not matched to a gene: 4. The CDR3 is 12 amino acids. The germline CDR1 and CDR2 sequences are SGHAT and FQNNGV. The CDR3 loop reads CASNRGGDGYTF. CDR3 sequence (DNA): TGTGCCAGCAACAGGGGGGGCGATGGCTACACCTTC.

The CDR3 sequence: CASSYGAGHTGELFF. CDR3 nucleotides: TGTGCCAGCAGTTACGGGGCAGGGCACACCGGGGAGCTGTTTTTT. This sequence joins TRBV6-5 and TRBJ2-2, with D possibly being TRBD1 (5 bases). The V end lost 2 bases, the J end lost 3 bases, and 10 bases lay between the germline ends. This CDR3 comprises 15 residues. Germline assignment: CDR1 MNHEY and CDR2 SVGAGI.

This sequence joins TRBV10-3 and TRBJ2-7; 12 bases line up with TRBD1. Per germline, CDR1 ENHRY and CDR2 SYGVKD. This CDR3 region has 11 residues. The CDR3: CASRGDRGLKV. CDR3 coding DNA: TGTGCCTCCAGGGGGGACAGGGGGCTCAAGGTC.

The genes are TRBV27 and TRBJ2-3; 8 bases are a match to TRBD2. Trimming cost V 4 bases and J 3 bases; bases outside gene matches: 15. Germline V gene sequence: CDR1 MNHEY, CDR2 SMNVEV (reference sequence). The CDR3 totals 18 residues. CDR3 in amino acids: CASSSHLAFRGGTDTQYF. In nucleotides, the CDR3 is TGTGCCAGCAGTTCACATCTAGCGTTCCGGGGGGGGACAGATACGCAGTATTTT.

This clone has just one count. This chain joins TRBV19 and TRBJ2-7, with 7 nucleotides matching TRBD1. This CDR3 region has 13 residues. V shed 10 bases and J 3 bases; nucleotides not matched to a gene: 9. The germline CDR1 and CDR2 sequences are LNHDA and SQIVND (reference sequence). The CDR3 bases are TGTGCCACAAAGAAGGGGGCCCTCTACGAGCAGTACTTC. Its protein product is CATKKGALYEQYF. Full variable domain (remainder filled in from reference TRBV19 and TRBJ2-7): DGGITQSPKYLFRKEGQNVTLSCEQNLNHDAMYWYRQDPGQGLRLIYYSQIVNDFQKGDIAEGYSVSREKKESFPLTVTSAQKNPTAFYLCATKKGALYEQYFGPGTRLTVT.

The chain employs TRBV10-3 and TRBJ2-7; D possibly corresponds to TRBD2 (6 bases). The CDR3 has 16 residues. The V and J ends lost 2 bases and 6 bases respectively, with 20 bases between them. The germline CDR1 and CDR2 sequences are ENHRY and SYGVKD. The DNA for the CDR3 is TGTGCCATCAGTGAGATTTATGAGACTAGACCCACCGAGCAGTACTTC. This sequence encodes CAISEIYETRPTEQYF.

The gene calls are TRBV5-1 and TRBJ2-2, with 8 positions matching TRBD2. The CDR3 is 16 residues long. Germline V CDR1 and CDR2: SGHRS, YFSETQ. J gave up 2 bases and V 1 base, and 4 bases lay outside the gene matches. CDR3 loop: CASSLTSGTNTGELFF. The CDR3 DNA follows: TGCGCCAGCAGCTTGACTAGCGGAACAAACACCGGGGAGCTGTTTTTT.